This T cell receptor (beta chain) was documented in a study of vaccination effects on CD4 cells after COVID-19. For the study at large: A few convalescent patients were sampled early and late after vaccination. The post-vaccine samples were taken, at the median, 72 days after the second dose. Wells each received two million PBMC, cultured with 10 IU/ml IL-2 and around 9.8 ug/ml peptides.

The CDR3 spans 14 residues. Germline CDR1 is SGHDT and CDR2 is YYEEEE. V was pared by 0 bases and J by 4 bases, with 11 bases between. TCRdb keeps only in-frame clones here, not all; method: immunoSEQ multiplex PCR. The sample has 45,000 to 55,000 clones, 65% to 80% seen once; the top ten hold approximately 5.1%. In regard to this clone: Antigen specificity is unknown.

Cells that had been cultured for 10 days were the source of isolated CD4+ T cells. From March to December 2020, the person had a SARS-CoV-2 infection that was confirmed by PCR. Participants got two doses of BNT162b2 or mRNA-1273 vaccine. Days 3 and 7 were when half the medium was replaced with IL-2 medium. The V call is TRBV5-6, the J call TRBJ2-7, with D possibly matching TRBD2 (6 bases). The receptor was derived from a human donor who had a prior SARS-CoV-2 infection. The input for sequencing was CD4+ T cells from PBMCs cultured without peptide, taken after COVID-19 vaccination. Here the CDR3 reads CASSLARREYEQYF. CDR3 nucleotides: TGTGCCAGCAGCTTGGCTAGACGGGAGTACGAGCAGTACTTC.